The 19 T cell receptor beta chains in this list originate from one sample, sequenced in a study of cytomegalovirus exposure and HLA in healthy donors. The PCR contained 60 Vbeta and 13 Jbeta primers. Produced via immunoSEQ multiplex PCR; TCRdb's table is partial and in-frame only. This table holds about 120,000 clones, about 80% found once. The sequenced sample consisted of PBMCs. These receptors were collected from a woman aged 18-29 years in good health and CMV-seronegative.

This chain joins TRBV7-8 and TRBJ2-7; D is possibly TRBD1 (5 bases). Germline loops: CDR1 SGHVS, CDR2 FQNEAQ. The germline V and J ends were trimmed by 5 bases and 2 bases, with 13 bases remaining between them. The CDR3 contains 14 residues. The DNA of the CDR3 is TGTGCCAGCAGCCCGCGACAGCAAACCTACGAGCAGTACTTC. Protein: CASSPRQQTYEQYF. Based on the CDR3 plus reference TRBV7-8 and TRBJ2-7, the full variable domain is GAGVSQSPRYKVAKRGQDVALRCDPISGHVSLFWYQQALGQGPEFLTYFQNEAQLDKSGLPSDRFFAERPEGSVSTLKIQRTQQEDSAVYLCASSPRQQTYEQYFGPGTRLTVT.

This clone is categorized as medium-sized (0.01 to 0.1%). This rearrangement joins TRBV19 to TRBJ1-5; maybe TRBD1 (6 bases). The CDR3 spans 16 residues. Trimming pared 5 bases from V and 0 bases from J, leaving 14 bases between. CDR1 and CDR2 from the germline V gene are LNHDA and SQIVND (reference sequence). The chain's CDR3 is CASSPRDTYSNQPQHF. Written as DNA, the CDR3 is TGTGCCAGTAGTCCTCGGGACACCTATAGCAATCAGCCCCAGCATTTT.

J is TRBJ1-2 and V is TRBV5-1, with D possibly being TRBD1 (5 bases). Germline CDR1 is SGHRS and CDR2 is YFSETQ. V was pared by 3 bases and J by 1 base, with 19 bases between. CDR3 length: 17 amino acids. The CDR3 DNA follows: TGCGCCAGCAGCTGGGGGGGAACAGGAATACTTAACTATGGCTACACCTTC. The encoded protein is CASSWGGTGILNYGYTF.

V and J are TRBV7-3 and TRBJ1-2; D is unresolved. The length of the CDR3 is 13 residues. The V and J ends lost 5 bases and 6 bases respectively, with 13 bases between them. Germline-derived CDR1 and CDR2 are SGHTA and FQGTGA. This CDR3 reads CASSQAGRNGYTF. CDR3 bases: TGTGCCAGCAGCCAGGCCGGCAGGAATGGCTACACCTTC.

This chain connects TRBV14 to TRBJ2-1; 9 bases map to TRBD2. This CDR3 comprises 16 residues. CDR1 is SGHDN and CDR2 is FVKESK in the germline V gene. J gave up 2 bases and V 7 bases, and 9 bases lay outside the gene matches. The DNA for the CDR3 is TGTGCCAGCAAGCGGGCTAGCGGGGCCCCCTACAATGAGCAGTTCTTC. This codes for CASKRASGAPYNEQFF.

DNA for the CDR3: TGTGCCAGCAGCGCCGGGACAGGGGGCCCGGGTGGCTACACCTTC. Protein sequence: CASSAGTGGPGGYTF. The chain carries TRBV5-4 and TRBJ1-2; TRBD1 matches 12 bases. There are 15 residues in the CDR3. The V gene end was trimmed by 4 bases and the J gene end by 7 bases; junction bases not matched to a gene: 8. Germline V lookup: CDR1 SGHNT, CDR2 YYREEE (reference sequence).

The V call is TRBV7-2, the J call TRBJ1-2, with 11 bases identical to TRBD1. The V segment lost 5 bases and the J segment 7 bases; nucleotides outside the gene matches: 9. This CDR3 is built from 15 residues. Looked up from germline, CDR1 is SGHTA and CDR2 is FQGNSA. The CDR3 DNA reads as TGTGCCAGCAGCCGCAAGGACAGGGGGCACGGTGGCTACACCTTC. Amino acid sequence: CASSRKDRGHGGYTF.

The gene calls are TRBV4-2 and TRBJ1-3, with 9 bases fitting TRBD1. CDR1 and CDR2 (germline): LGHNA, YNFKEQ. The CDR3 extends over 19 amino acids. The V segment lost 2 bases and the J segment 3 bases; nucleotides outside the gene matches: 14. The CDR3 protein is CASSQRYRDRAASGNTIYF. The CDR3 region has the DNA TGTGCCAGCAGCCAAAGGTACAGGGACAGGGCTGCAAGTGGAAACACCATATATTTT.

The chain links TRBV7-2 to TRBJ2-5, with D uncertain. In germline, CDR1 is SGHTA, CDR2 FQGNSA. This CDR3 is built from 12 residues. V dropped 4 bases and J dropped 5 bases, with 8 bases sitting between them. CDR3 DNA: TGTGCCAGCAGCTCCGTCCGGGAGACCCAGTACTTC. Translation: CASSSVRETQYF.

The chain combines TRBV5-6 with TRBJ1-1; 9 nucleotides line up with TRBD1. V was pared by 0 bases and J by 5 bases, with 8 bases of the junction left unmatched. The CDR3 covers 16 residues. Germline loops: CDR1 SGHDT, CDR2 YYEEEE. The chain's CDR3 is CASSLVGQGPWTEAFF. The CDR3 nucleotides read TGTGCCAGCAGCTTGGTGGGACAGGGACCATGGACTGAAGCTTTCTTT.

CDR3 amino acids: CATSSLLIGGPPFMNTEAFF. Written as DNA, the CDR3 is TGTGCCACCAGCAGCCTCTTAATCGGGGGGCCGCCGTTTATGAACACTGAAGCTTTCTTT. This rearrangement joins TRBV15 to TRBJ1-1, with D possibly matching TRBD1 (6 bases). This CDR3 contains 20 residues. In germline, CDR1 is LNHNV, CDR2 YYDKDF (reference sequence). Trimming left V 3 bases short and J 0 bases short, with 26 bases between.

V is TRBV30 and J is TRBJ1-2; 7 positions agree with TRBD1. This CDR3 contains 13 residues. Germline values: CDR1 GTSNPN, CDR2 SVGIG (reference sequence). The V gene end was trimmed by 0 bases and the J gene end by 4 bases; junction bases not matched to a gene: 2. DNA for the CDR3: TGTGCCTGGAGTGTACAGGGGCCCTATGGCTACACCTTC. It is translated as CAWSVQGPYGYTF.

V gene TRBV7-2 combines with J gene TRBJ2-5, with 8 bases identical to TRBD1. The CDR3 sequence is 14 residues long. Germline V gene data show CDR1 as SGHTA and CDR2 as FQGNSA. The V gene end was trimmed by 2 bases and the J gene end by 2 bases; junction bases not matched to a gene: 1. CDR3 sequence reads: CASSLWDRQETQYF. The CDR3 coding sequence is TGTGCCAGCAGCTTATGGGACAGGCAAGAGACCCAGTACTTC.

The chain uses TRBV2 and TRBJ2-3; 11 nucleotides match TRBD2. CDR1 and CDR2 (germline): SNHLY, FYNNEI. Trimming removed 8 bases from V and 3 bases from J; junction bases left unmatched: 10. The CDR3 has 16 residues. The DNA for the CDR3 is TGTGCCAGCCCCGGGGCTAGCGGGAGGTTGACAGATACGCAGTATTTT. Translation gives CASPGASGRLTDTQYF. The variable domain in full, completed from reference TRBV2 and TRBJ2-3, reads EPEVTQTPSHQVTQMGQEVILRCVPISNHLYFYWYRQILGQKVEFLVSFYNNEISEKSEIFDDQFSVERPDGSNFTLKIRSTKLEDSAMYFCASPGASGRLTDTQYFGPGTRLTVL.

The chain links TRBV5-1 to TRBJ2-5, with D perhaps TRBD1 (6 bases). Trimming cost V 0 bases and J 9 bases, with 15 bases left between them. This CDR3 is built from 14 residues. CDR1 and CDR2 (germline): SGHRS, YFSETQ. DNA of the CDR3: TGCGCCAGCAGCTTGGACACACCAAAGGGGGCCCAGTACTTC. Translation gives CASSLDTPKGAQYF.

A single count supports this clone. This rearrangement joins TRBV25-1 to TRBJ1-2, with D perhaps matching TRBD1 (6 bases). The V end lost 6 bases, the J end lost 0 bases, and 11 bases lay between the germline ends. The CDR3 is 14 amino acids. CDR1 is MGHDK and CDR2 is SYGVNS in the germline V gene. The CDR3 DNA is TGTGCCAGCAGAGGACAGTATCCTAACTATGGCTACACCTTC. This encodes CASRGQYPNYGYTF.

The CDR3 DNA reads TGTGCCAGCCGGCGCCTGGGGCCCCAAGAGACCCAGTACTTC. Protein: CASRRLGPQETQYF. The chain recombines TRBV27 with TRBJ2-5; D perhaps matches TRBD1 (5 bases). Germline V CDR1 and CDR2: MNHEY, SMNVEV (reference sequence). The CDR3 loop spans 14 amino acids. Trimming took off 8 bases at V and 1 base at J, with 14 bases between the two ends.

The sample holds a few counts of this clone. The gene calls are TRBV11-2 and TRBJ2-1; D not certain. This CDR3 spans 15 amino acids. Per germline, CDR1 SGHAT and CDR2 FQNNGV. The ends were cut back, 1 base at V and 2 bases at J, with 9 bases in the middle. This chain's CDR3 is CASSLGAHPYNEQFF. The CDR3 DNA is TGTGCCAGCAGCTTAGGGGCCCACCCCTACAATGAGCAGTTCTTC.

The J gene is TRBJ2-2, the V gene TRBV29-1; unclear D gene. V was shortened by 7 bases and J by 7 bases, with 13 bases between the two germline ends. Germline V gene lookup returns CDR1 SQVTM and CDR2 ANQGSEA. The CDR3 is 12 residues long. In DNA form, the CDR3 reads TGCAGCGGATGCTCCGGTGGCGGGGAGCTGTTTTTT. Protein sequence: CSGCSGGGELFF.